This TCR beta chain comes out of a study of shared clonotypes between healthy human individuals. Details on this clone: Its antigen remains unidentified.

The CDR3 is 14 residues long. The germline V gene encodes CDR1 SGHRS and CDR2 YFSETQ. With 1 base removed from V and 9 bases from J, the gap between germline ends came to 14 bases. Caucasian adults residing in Nashville, Tennessee made up all the donors. Study-wide points: Shared clonotypes: roughly 4.7% naive CD4, roughly 3.8% naive CD8, about 2.5% memory CD4, more than 0.3% memory CD8. Naive subsets usually exceeded memory subsets in estimated richness.

Sequenced by immunoSEQ multiplex PCR; TCRdb stores in-frame clones only, minus some. The top ten hold under 0.45% of the sample, which has a few million clones, approximately 93% seen once. The chain employs TRBV5-1 and TRBJ2-1; D assignment may be TRBD1 or TRBD2 (7 bases each). Sequencing was done on a sample of naive CD4+ T cells from PBMCs. Subset defined: CD45RA+ positively selected. This receptor was taken from a man aged 18 to 29 in good health. Some clones in this sample may be carry-over from other donors' samples. CDR3 in amino acids: CASSLFQGEGEQFF. The CDR3, as DNA: TGCGCCAGCAGCTTGTTCCAGGGGGAGGGTGAGCAGTTCTTC.